These T cell receptor beta chains were read from a single sample in a study of T cells in Graves' hyperthyroidism and ophthalmopathy. In TCRdb, the multiplex PCR reads were re-called with MiXCR into one record per CDR3 protein. Altogether approximately 720,000 distinct CDR3 sequences are present, approximately 18% being singletons, with the ten largest covering roughly 17%. The sequenced sample was blood. The receptors here all came from a woman between 50 and 59 years old with Graves' hyperthyroidism that later progressed to Graves' ophthalmopathy. CDR3s include the opening cysteine and the closing phenylalanine or tryptophan. A D gene is named only where the DNA matches it firmly. The size entry is marked missing in some rows and otherwise reads once, few, many or a size class.

clone size | J gene | D gene | V gene | CDR3 protein | CDR3 DNA
few | TRBJ2-5 | TRBD1 | TRBV29-1 | CSVPRDRGQETQYF | TGCAGCGTACCCCGGGACAGGGGCCAAGAGACCCAGTACTTC
many | TRBJ1-1 | - | TRBV27 | CASSRERHTEAFF | TGTGCCAGCAGCCGGGAGCGCCACACTGAAGCTTTCTTT
- | TRBJ1-2 | TRBD1 | TRBV27 | CASSTRTGYSYTF | TGTGCCAGCAGTACTCGGACAGGTTATAGCTACACCTTC
few | TRBJ2-5 | - | TRBV5-1 | CASSPLTRGETQYF | TGCGCCAGCAGCCCCTTGACACGGGGGGAGACCCAGTACTTC
many | TRBJ2-5 | TRBD2 | TRBV7-6 | CASSLRGGGETQYF | TGTGCCAGCAGCTTACGGGGGGGAGGAGAGACCCAGTACTTC
many | TRBJ1-2 | - | TRBV30 | CAFTEDSPYGYTF | TGTGCCTTCACGGAAGACAGCCCCTATGGCTACACCTTC
- | TRBJ2-3 | - | TRBV7-8 | CASSSSRTGITDTQYF | TGTGCCAGCAGCTCCTCGAGAACAGGGATCACAGATACGCAGTATTTT
- | TRBJ1-5 | TRBD1 | TRBV7-9 | CASSPTGAVGQPQHF | TGTGCCAGCAGCCCGACAGGGGCGGTGGGGCAGCCCCAGCATTTT
- | TRBJ2-7 | - | TRBV6-1 | CASKPLRDSVYEQYF | TGTGCCAGCAAACCCCTGCGGGACAGCGTCTACGAGCAGTACTTC
- | TRBJ2-5 | TRBD2 | TRBV5-1 | CASSQTTSGGLETQYF | TGCGCCAGCAGCCAAACGACTAGCGGGGGACTAGAGACCCAGTACTTC
- | TRBJ2-1 | - | TRBV4-1 | CASSQALLQGRGYEQFF | TGCGCCAGCAGCCAAGCCCTTCTCCAGGGAAGGGGCTATGAGCAGTTCTTC
many | TRBJ2-3 | - | TRBV7-8 | CASSLSGRQDTQYF | TGTGCCAGCAGCTTATCCGGGAGACAGGATACGCAGTATTTT
many | TRBJ2-5 | TRBD1 | TRBV20-1 | CSAPGTGLQETQYF | TGCAGTGCTCCCGGGACAGGGTTACAAGAGACCCAGTACTTC
many | TRBJ2-2 | TRBD2 | TRBV14 | CASSGTRIGELFF | TGTGCCAGCAGCGGGACTAGGATAGGGGAGCTGTTTTTT
few | TRBJ1-2 | TRBD1 | TRBV10-3 | CAIQPGTAGPNYGYTF | TGTGCCATCCAACCCGGGACAGCCGGTCCTAACTATGGCTACACCTTC
many | TRBJ2-7 | - | TRBV20-1 | CSARSQVYEQYF | TGCAGTGCTAGATCTCAAGTCTACGAGCAGTACTTC
many | TRBJ1-3 | - | TRBV14 | CASSQAASGNTIYF | TGTGCCAGCAGCCAAGCAGCCTCTGGAAACACCATATATTTT
- | TRBJ1-6 | - | TRBV3-1 | CASSLGSPNSPLHF | TGTGCCAGCAGCCTAGGATCGCCTAATTCACCCCTCCACTTT
few | TRBJ2-2 | TRBD2 | TRBV10-3 | CAARTSNTGELFF | TGTGCCGCCAGGACTAGCAACACCGGGGAGCTGTTTTTT
- | TRBJ2-5 | - | TRBV7-6 | CASSLYGGEETQYF | TGTGCCAGCAGCTTATATGGGGGTGAAGAGACCCAGTACTTC
many | TRBJ2-6 | - | TRBV11-2 | CASSLLGAGANVLTF | TGTGCCAGCAGCTTACTCGGGGCTGGGGCCAACGTCCTGACTTTC
- | TRBJ1-3 | - | TRBV19 | CASSSSGARSGNTIYF | TGTGCCAGTAGTTCATCGGGGGCCCGCTCTGGAAACACCATATATTTT
many | TRBJ2-5 | - | TRBV7-2 | CASSSGTGNQETQYF | TGTGCCAGCAGCTCGGGAACAGGGAACCAAGAGACCCAGTACTTC
once | TRBJ2-7 | - | TRBV6-1 | CASSTPQGLAYEQYF | TGTGCCAGCAGCACGCCGCAGGGGCTAGCCTACGAGCAGTACTTC
- | TRBJ1-6 | TRBD1 | TRBV27 | CASRGDAAGGYNSPLHF | TGTGCCAGCAGGGGGGATGCGGCAGGGGGCTATAATTCACCCCTCCACTTT
- | TRBJ2-6 | TRBD1 | TRBV5-4 | CASSGQGSGANVLTF | TGTGCCAGCAGCGGACAGGGTTCTGGGGCCAACGTCCTGACTTTC
few | TRBJ1-5 | - | TRBV12-3/TRBV12-4 | CASSLPGAGNQPQHF | TGTGCCAGCAGTTTACCTGGGGCTGGCAATCAGCCCCAGCATTTT
few | TRBJ2-2 | - | TRBV7-7 | CASSPIETNTGELFF | TGTGCTAGCAGCCCTATCGAGACTAACACCGGGGAGCTGTTTTTT
many | TRBJ1-1 | TRBD1 | TRBV13 | CASSLGDRVNTEAFF | TGTGCCAGCAGCTTAGGGGACAGGGTGAACACTGAAGCTTTCTTT
- | TRBJ1-2 | TRBD1 | TRBV27 | CASSLTGGILVYGYTF | TGTGCCAGCAGTTTAACAGGGGGCATTTTGGTTTATGGCTACACCTTC
- | TRBJ1-1 | - | TRBV5-6 | CASSFYSSNTEAFF | TGTGCCAGCAGCTTTTACAGTTCGAACACTGAAGCTTTCTTT
many | TRBJ2-5 | - | TRBV7-3 | CASSLIGGGETQYF | TGTGCCAGCAGCTTAATCGGGGGCGGTGAGACCCAGTACTTC
many | TRBJ2-7 | TRBD1 | TRBV30 | CAWSASTGQISYEQYF | TGTGCCTGGAGTGCCAGTACGGGACAGATCTCCTACGAGCAGTACTTC
many | TRBJ1-1 | - | TRBV30 | CALDPKVWGKNTEAFF | TGTGCCCTGGACCCAAAAGTTTGGGGGAAGAACACTGAAGCTTTCTTT
- | TRBJ1-1 | TRBD1 | TRBV19 | CASSLADRLGTEAFF | TGTGCCAGTAGTCTCGCGGACAGGTTGGGAACTGAAGCTTTCTTT
many | TRBJ2-7 | - | TRBV3-1 | CASSQQGLGAYEQYF | TGTGCCAGCAGCCAACAGGGGTTGGGTGCCTACGAGCAGTACTTC
- | TRBJ2-1 | - | TRBV29-1 | CSSTGTAFEQFF | TGCAGCTCCACAGGGACCGCTTTTGAGCAGTTCTTC
many | TRBJ2-1 | TRBD1 | TRBV20-1 | CSATAQGGQGIYNEQFF | TGCAGTGCCACAGCCCAAGGGGGACAGGGGATCTACAATGAGCAGTTCTTC
- | TRBJ2-3 | TRBD2 | TRBV5-1 | CASSLEAGGLSTDTQYF | TGCGCCAGCAGCTTGGAAGCGGGGGGGCTCAGCACAGATACGCAGTATTTT
- | TRBJ2-7 | TRBD1 | TRBV27 | CASSWDRSLSYEQYF | TGTGCCAGCAGTTGGGACAGGAGTCTTTCCTACGAGCAGTACTTC
- | TRBJ2-4 | - | TRBV6-1 | CASMGGSPQGKNIQYF | TGTGCCAGCATGGGGGGGTCTCCACAGGGCAAAAACATTCAGTACTTC
few | TRBJ1-3 | - | TRBV7-2 | CASSLTSPGHLSGNTIYF | TGTGCCAGCAGCCTCACTTCCCCGGGACACCTTTCTGGAAACACCATATATTTT
- | TRBJ1-4 | TRBD1 | TRBV2 | CASSLEGARNEKLFF | TGTGCCAGCAGCCTAGAGGGGGCACGGAATGAAAAACTGTTTTTT
- | TRBJ2-7 | TRBD2 | TRBV7-9 | CASSLGRLAGPSYEQYF | TGTGCCAGCAGCTTAGGCCGATTAGCGGGGCCTTCCTACGAGCAGTACTTC
many | TRBJ1-1 | TRBD1 | TRBV2 | CASKDRGYMNTEAFF | TGTGCCAGCAAGGACAGGGGATACATGAACACTGAAGCTTTCTTT
few | TRBJ1-2 | - | TRBV6-1 | CASSEIAINYGYTF | TGTGCCAGCAGTGAGATCGCGATAAACTATGGCTACACCTTC
many | TRBJ2-1 | - | TRBV3-1 | CASSQRGGLNPLGNEQFF | TGTGCCAGCAGCCAACGGGGCGGACTCAACCCTCTTGGGAATGAGCAGTTCTTC
- | TRBJ1-6 | - | TRBV5-8 | CASSFEPFNSPLHF | TGTGCCAGCAGCTTCGAACCCTTTAATTCACCCCTCCACTTT
few | TRBJ1-1 | - | TRBV19 | CASVRGTKNTEAFF | TGTGCCAGTGTAAGGGGGACGAAAAACACTGAAGCTTTCTTT
few | TRBJ1-1 | TRBD1 | TRBV19 | CASSIAGGDGEAFF | TGTGCCAGTAGTATAGCAGGGGGGGACGGTGAAGCTTTCTTT
few | TRBJ2-5 | TRBD2 | TRBV7-9 | CASSSTGIGGASGETQYF | TGTGCCAGCAGCTCCACCGGCATCGGGGGGGCTTCAGGAGAGACCCAGTACTTC
- | TRBJ2-5 | TRBD2 | TRBV27 | CASSPKLAGAFGTQYF | TGTGCCAGCAGTCCAAAACTAGCGGGGGCCTTCGGGACCCAGTACTTC
many | TRBJ1-6 | TRBD1 | TRBV12-3/TRBV12-4 | CASSWDRGSNSPLHF | TGTGCCAGCAGTTGGGACAGGGGGAGTAATTCACCCCTCCACTTT
- | TRBJ2-7 | - | TRBV12-3/TRBV12-4 | CASSLGRLSYEQYF | TGTGCCAGCAGTTTAGGTCGTCTTTCCTACGAGCAGTACTTC
- | TRBJ2-5 | TRBD1 | TRBV3-1 | CASTPYGTEQETQYF | TGTGCCAGCACCCCTTACGGGACAGAGCAAGAGACCCAGTACTTC